Given below is one T cell receptor beta chain in context. What it binds is not known. The sample belongs to a study of graft-versus-host responses after intestinal transplantation. Here immunoSEQ multiplex PCR was the method, and the copy in TCRdb shows in-frame clones only, minus some. The table has more than 65,000 clones, 75% to 95% seen once; the top ten hold 6.5% to 8.5%. This TCR was recovered from a human donor who was the organ donor for an intestinal transplant. This specimen was unstimulated CD8+ T cells sorted from spleen or lymph node cells, taken before transplant.

CDR3 residues: CASSVTGQVSFNYGYTF. The CDR3 bases are TGTGCCAGCAGCGTGACTGGACAGGTTAGCTTTAACTATGGCTACACCTTC. This chain joins TRBV9 and TRBJ1-2, with 7 bases that match TRBD1. Trimming at V came to 2 bases and at J to 1 base, leaving 11 bases not matched to a gene. Germline lookup yields CDR1 SGDLS and CDR2 YYNGEE. CDR3 size: 17 residues.